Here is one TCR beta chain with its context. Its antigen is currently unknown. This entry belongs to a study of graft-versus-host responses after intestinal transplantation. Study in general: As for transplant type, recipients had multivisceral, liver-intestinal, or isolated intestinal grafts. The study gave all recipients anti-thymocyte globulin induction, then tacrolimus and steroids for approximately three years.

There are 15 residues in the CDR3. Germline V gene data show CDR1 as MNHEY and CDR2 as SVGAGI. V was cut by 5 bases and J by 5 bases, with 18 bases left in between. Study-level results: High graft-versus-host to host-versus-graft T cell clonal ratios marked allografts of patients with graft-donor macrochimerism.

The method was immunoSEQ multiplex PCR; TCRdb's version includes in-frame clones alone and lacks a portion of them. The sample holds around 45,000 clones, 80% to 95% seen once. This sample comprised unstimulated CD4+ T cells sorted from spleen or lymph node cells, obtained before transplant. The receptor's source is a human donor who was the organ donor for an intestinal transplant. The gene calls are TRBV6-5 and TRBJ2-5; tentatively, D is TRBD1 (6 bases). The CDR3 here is CASSPRGTPGETQYF. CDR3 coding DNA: TGTGCCAGCAGTCCCCGAGGGACACCTGGGGAGACCCAGTACTTC.